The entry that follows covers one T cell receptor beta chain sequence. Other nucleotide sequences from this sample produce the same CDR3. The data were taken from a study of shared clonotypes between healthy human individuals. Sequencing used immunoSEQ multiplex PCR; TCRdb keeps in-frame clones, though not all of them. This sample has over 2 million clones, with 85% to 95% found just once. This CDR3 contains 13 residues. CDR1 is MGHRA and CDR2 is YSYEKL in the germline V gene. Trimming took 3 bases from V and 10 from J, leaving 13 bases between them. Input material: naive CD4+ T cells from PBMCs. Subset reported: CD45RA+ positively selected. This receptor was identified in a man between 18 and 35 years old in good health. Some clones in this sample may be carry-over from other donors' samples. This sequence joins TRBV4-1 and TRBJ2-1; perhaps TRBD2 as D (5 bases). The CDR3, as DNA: TGCGCCAGCAGCCAGCCTTTCGAGGGCGAGCAGTTCTTC. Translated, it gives CASSQPFEGEQFF.